This TCR beta chain was captured by sequencing in a study of blood T cell repertoires in COVID-19. TCRdb's copy holds only in-frame clones and misses some; the assay was immunoSEQ multiplex PCR. The sample includes 160,000 or so clones, 80% to 90% of them seen just once. This CDR3 comprises 15 residues. Germline V gene sequence: CDR1 MDHEN, CDR2 SYDVKM. V shed 6 bases and J 8 bases; nucleotides not matched to a gene: 12. Sequencing was done on a sample of PBMCs or T cells enriched from blood (not recorded which). The receptor was isolated from a woman aged 50 to 65 who had recovered from COVID-19. The rearrangement joins TRBV28 to TRBJ1-3; 8 nucleotides match TRBD1. The CDR3 protein is CASSPLGQVIDTIYF. The CDR3 DNA reads TGTGCCAGCAGCCCTTTGGGACAGGTTATAGACACCATATATTTT.